These 7 T cell receptor beta chains were sequenced from one sample in a study of shared clonotypes between healthy human individuals (dated by TCRdb to the early 2020s). For the CD8 naive samples, CD45RO-negative cells were positively selected for CCR7, yielding a CD45RA+CCR7+ population from which TemRA cells were excluded. Library method: the immunoSEQ multiplex PCR assay. TCRdb limited this immuneACCESS table to in-frame rearrangements with V and J called. A share of clones is missing; checked studies link under half to unresolved V genes, and the rest is unexplained. For this sample the table gives around 550,000 clones, of which roughly 96% were detected only once. The ten largest clonotypes hold over 0.09% of the sample. Sequenced sample: naive CD8+ T cells sorted from blood. The sample's cell subset or site label, decoded: CD45RA+CCR7+. The receptors were sampled from a woman aged 30 to 39 in good health.

This clone occurred once. The chain carries TRBV7-9 and TRBJ2-7; the D gene is possibly TRBD2 (6 bases). The CDR3 length is 14 residues. The germline V and J ends were trimmed by 3 bases and 0 bases, with 9 bases remaining between them. Germline values: CDR1 SEHNR, CDR2 FQNEAQ (reference sequence). The CDR3 loop reads CASSFGSGSYEQYF. In nucleotides, the CDR3 is TGTGCCAGCAGCTTCGGTAGCGGCTCCTACGAGCAGTACTTC.

V usage is TRBV7-8 and J usage is TRBJ2-7; TRBD1 matches 8 bases. Germline lookup yields CDR1 SGHVS and CDR2 FQNEAQ. The CDR3 has 15 residues. Trimming took 1 base from V and 4 from J; bases not matched to a gene: 6. This CDR3 reads CASSLEGTGGYEQYF. The CDR3 nucleotides read TGTGCCAGCAGCTTAGAGGGGACAGGAGGATACGAGCAGTACTTC.

The chain employs TRBV7-8 and TRBJ2-2, with D perhaps TRBD1 (5 bases). Germline CDR1 SGHVS, CDR2 FQNEAQ. The CDR3 is 19 residues long. Trimming shortened V by 1 base and J by 0 bases, and 18 bases separated the two germline ends. CDR3 sequence reads: CASSLESEVRTPNTGELFF. The CDR3 DNA follows: TGTGCCAGCAGCTTAGAATCTGAGGTCCGGACACCGAACACCGGGGAGCTGTTTTTT. Supplemented by reference TRBV7-8 and TRBJ2-2, the full variable domain reads GAGVSQSPRYKVAKRGQDVALRCDPISGHVSLFWYQQALGQGPEFLTYFQNEAQLDKSGLPSDRFFAERPEGSVSTLKIQRTQQEDSAVYLCASSLESEVRTPNTGELFFGEGSRLTVL.

The rearrangement joins TRBV29-1 to TRBJ2-7; 12 bases fit TRBD2. CDR1 is SQVTM and CDR2 is ANQGSEA in the germline V gene. This CDR3 comprises 14 residues. V shed 7 bases and J 0 bases; nucleotides not matched to a gene: 4. The CDR3 region is CSAAGLAGSYEQYF. The CDR3 region has the DNA TGCAGCGCCGCGGGACTAGCGGGCTCCTACGAGCAGTACTTC.

The chain employs TRBV5-4 and TRBJ2-7; D ambiguous. CDR1 is SGHNT and CDR2 is YYREEE in the germline V gene (reference sequence). This CDR3 is 11 amino acids long. V was pared by 1 base and J by 7 bases, with 6 bases between. This CDR3 reads CASSLFREQYF. For the CDR3, the DNA is TGTGCCAGCAGCTTGTTCCGGGAGCAGTACTTC. Complete variable domain (other parts from reference TRBV5-4 and TRBJ2-7): ETGVTQSPTHLIKTRGQQVTLRCSSQSGHNTVSWYQQALGQGPQFIFQYYREEENGRGNFPPRFSGLQFPNYSSELNVNALELDDSALYLCASSLFREQYFGPGTRLTVT.

The rearrangement links TRBV4-1 to TRBJ2-2, with a possible D match to TRBD2 (6 bases). V lost 0 bases to trimming and J lost 4 bases, with 12 bases between them. Germline V gene data show CDR1 as MGHRA and CDR2 as YSYEKL. The CDR3 length is 16 residues. CDR3 residues: CASSQDRGSGTGELFF. CDR3 DNA: TGCGCCAGCAGCCAAGACCGGGGTAGCGGCACCGGGGAGCTGTTTTTT.

The genes are TRBV5-6 and TRBJ2-3, with 11 bases identical to TRBD2. Trimming removed 4 bases from V and 1 base from J; junction bases left unmatched: 14. Germline assignment: CDR1 SGHDT and CDR2 YYEEEE. The CDR3 sequence is 19 residues long. The CDR3 DNA is TGTGCCAGCAGCCTTGGTGGGGGACTAGCGGTTTGGGGCACAGATACGCAGTATTTT. Protein: CASSLGGGLAVWGTDTQYF.